Listed here are 30 T cell receptor beta chains from one sample, sequenced in a study of identical twins. TCRdb fed the 5' RACE reads into MiXCR, producing one record per CDR3 protein. Among some 320,000 distinct CDR3 sequences listed, approximately 13% were seen once. The same sample was also used in a study of yellow fever vaccine responses in identical twins.

Sequencing used CD8+ T cells sorted from blood. These receptors were taken from a young woman in good health.

The genes are TRBV28 and TRBJ2-7; 9 positions match TRBD2. The CDR3 has 13 amino acids. Germline CDR1 and CDR2: MDHEN and SYDVKM. The V gene end was trimmed by 4 bases and the J gene end by 7 bases; junction bases not matched to a gene: 5. Here the CDR3 DNA reads TGTGCCAGCAGTTATAGCGGGAGTGGGGAGCAGTACTTC. Its protein product is CASSYSGSGEQYF.

The V and J genes are TRBV13 and TRBJ2-7; D is perhaps TRBD2 (5 bases). Trimming took off 3 bases at V and 1 base at J, with 13 bases between the two ends. The CDR3 extends over 15 amino acids. Germline CDR1 is PRHDT and CDR2 is FYEKMQ (reference sequence). The CDR3 nucleotides read TGTGCCAGCAGCTTCGGTGGGAGCGGATCCTACGAGCAGTACTTC. Translating gives CASSFGGSGSYEQYF.

This clonotype has a single count. J is TRBJ1-5 and V is TRBV5-5; tentatively, D is TRBD1 (6 bases). The CDR3 length is 16 residues. Looked up from germline, CDR1 is SGHKS and CDR2 is YYEKEE (reference sequence). The ends were cut back, 4 bases at V and 6 bases at J, with 20 bases in the middle. CDR3 sequence: CASSLRGSGTPQPQHF. In DNA form, the CDR3 reads TGTGCCAGCAGCCTGAGGGGGTCCGGAACACCTCAGCCCCAGCATTTT.

The chain combines TRBV20-1 with TRBJ1-5; weak D call: TRBD1 (6 bases). Per germline, CDR1 DFQATT and CDR2 SNEGSKA (reference sequence). The CDR3 has 15 residues. Deletions cut 0 bases from V and 5 bases from J, with 14 bases between. The CDR3 sequence: CSAREIGGEYQPQHF. As DNA, the CDR3 is TGCAGTGCTAGAGAGATTGGGGGCGAATATCAGCCCCAGCATTTT.

This chain joins TRBV28 and TRBJ2-2, with 8 bases matching TRBD1. V shed 5 bases and J 4 bases; nucleotides not matched to a gene: 12. Looked up from germline, CDR1 is MDHEN and CDR2 is SYDVKM. The CDR3 consists of 17 residues. Here the CDR3 reads CASSTDRARRGTGELFF. DNA for the CDR3: TGTGCCAGCAGTACGGACAGGGCCCGGCGTGGCACCGGGGAGCTGTTTTTT. Looking up the rest from reference TRBV28 and TRBJ2-2 gives the full variable domain: DVKVTQSSRYLVKRTGEKVFLECVQDMDHENMFWYRQDPGLGLRLIYFSYDVKMKEKGDIPEGYSVSREKKERFSLILESASTNQTSMYLCASSTDRARRGTGELFFGEGSRLTVL.

The chain has TRBV4-1 and TRBJ2-2; no clear D. The germline CDR1 and CDR2 sequences are MGHRA and YSYEKL. The CDR3 runs 14 residues. The V gene lost 2 bases and the J gene lost 4 bases, with 8 bases spanning the gap. CDR3 sequence (DNA): TGCGCCAGCAGCCAACTGTCGCCCACCGGGGAGCTGTTTTTT. As protein: CASSQLSPTGELFF.

Turning to this clonotype: Possible read error: a much larger clone is one base away. V is TRBV15 and J is TRBJ2-1; 9 bases are shared with TRBD1. J gave up 2 bases and V 8 bases, and 7 bases lay outside the gene matches. The CDR3 contains 15 residues. Germline assignment: CDR1 LNHNV and CDR2 YYDKDF (reference sequence). CDR3 coding DNA: TGTGCCACCGGAACCGGGACAGGGCCCTACAATGAGCAGTTCTTC. Its protein is CATGTGTGPYNEQFF.

This clonotype was detected many times. The chain is built from TRBV6-4 and TRBJ2-7; maybe TRBD2 (6 bases). V lost 6 bases and J lost 2, with 17 bases in between. CDR3 length equals 15 residues. The germline V gene encodes CDR1 MRHNA and CDR2 SNTAGT. The CDR3 DNA is TGTGCCAGCAGCCCCAGGGCTAGCGCTCCCTACGAGCAGTACTTC. This encodes CASSPRASAPYEQYF.

This clonotype has only a few counts. The chain has TRBV5-1 and TRBJ2-1, with TRBD2 matching over 9 bases. Per the germline V gene, CDR1 is SGHRS and CDR2 is YFSETQ. Trimming took 0 bases from V and 0 from J; bases not matched to a gene: 1. The CDR3 has 16 residues. CDR3 region: CASSLGGGVSYNEQFF. The CDR3 region has the DNA TGCGCCAGCAGCTTGGGCGGGGGGGTCTCCTACAATGAGCAGTTCTTC.

This clonotype was seen at least ten times. The chain is built from TRBV29-1 and TRBJ2-2; D unresolved. Germline CDR1 SQVTM, CDR2 ANQGSEA. The V and J ends lost 6 bases and 1 base respectively, with 9 bases between them. The CDR3 runs 13 residues. The CDR3 DNA reads as TGCAGCGTCGCCTTTAAGAACACCGGGGAGCTGTTTTTT. Protein product: CSVAFKNTGELFF.

This clonotype was recorded at least ten times. This chain joins TRBV7-9 and TRBJ2-7; D unclear. Germline V gene data show CDR1 as SEHNR and CDR2 as FQNEAQ (reference sequence). V shed 1 base and J shed 3 bases, with 1 base lying between them. The CDR3 has 11 residues. Here the CDR3 DNA reads TGTGCCAGCAGCTTAGACTACGAGCAGTACTTC. It yields the protein CASSLDYEQYF.

This clonotype has more than one count but fewer than ten. V and J are TRBV4-1 and TRBJ2-1, with D unresolved. Trimming removed 2 bases from V and 10 bases from J, with 12 bases in between. Germline V CDR1 and CDR2: MGHRA, YSYEKL. The CDR3 is 13 residues long. The CDR3 sequence: CASSQHQQEEQFF. DNA for the CDR3: TGCGCCAGCAGCCAACACCAGCAAGAAGAGCAGTTCTTC.

This clonotype was seen only a few times. The chain joins TRBV27 to TRBJ2-7; D remains unclear. Trimming removed 5 bases from V and 0 bases from J, with 17 bases in between. The CDR3 runs to 16 residues. Per germline, CDR1 MNHEY and CDR2 SMNVEV (reference sequence). The CDR3 region has the DNA TGTGCCAGCAGTCCCCGTCTAGACTCGAGCTCCTACGAGCAGTACTTC. Translation: CASSPRLDSSSYEQYF.

A few counts support this clonotype. The chain has TRBV7-8 and TRBJ2-3, with D hard to call. Between the trimmed V and J ends, which lost 5 bases and 0 bases, there was a span of 15 bases. Germline CDR1 and CDR2: SGHVS and FQNEAQ. The CDR3 runs 16 residues. The CDR3 here is CASSPSPAFSTDTQYF. DNA for the CDR3: TGTGCCAGCAGCCCCAGTCCAGCATTTAGCACAGATACGCAGTATTTT.

J is TRBJ1-4 and V is TRBV2, with D maybe TRBD1 (5 bases). V was trimmed by 7 bases and J by 8 bases, leaving 5 bases between them. The CDR3 is 10 amino acids. Germline V lookup: CDR1 SNHLY, CDR2 FYNNEI. CDR3 sequence reads: CASTGEKLFF. Written as DNA, the CDR3 is TGTGCCAGCACAGGGGAAAAACTGTTTTTT.

Only a few counts were recorded for this clonotype. The V and J genes are TRBV27 and TRBJ2-7; 9 nucleotides agree with TRBD1. The length of the CDR3 is 16 residues. V gave up 4 bases and J gave up 0 bases; unmatched junction bases: 7. Germline lookup yields CDR1 MNHEY and CDR2 SMNVEV (reference sequence). The CDR3 loop reads CASSSRDRDGSYEQYV. CDR3 bases: TGTGCCAGCAGTTCCCGGGACAGGGATGGCTCCTACGAGCAGTACGTC.

The chain combines TRBV9 with TRBJ2-7; D remains ambiguous. The CDR3 is made up of 14 amino acids. Germline CDR1 and CDR2: SGDLS and YYNGEE. Trimming cost V 3 bases and J 2 bases, with 12 bases left between them. The chain's CDR3 is CASSADFGAYEQYF. As DNA, the CDR3 is TGTGCCAGCAGCGCCGACTTTGGAGCCTACGAGCAGTACTTC.

In this sample, this clonotype turned up a few times. This chain links TRBV27 with TRBJ2-5; D is perhaps TRBD2 (6 bases). V lost 5 bases and J 3 bases, leaving 10 bases between the germline ends. The CDR3 has 13 residues. The germline V gene has CDR1 MNHEY and CDR2 SMNVEV (reference sequence). The CDR3 is CASSGRSEETQYF. The DNA of the CDR3 is TGTGCCAGCAGTGGGAGGTCGGAAGAGACCCAGTACTTC.

This clonotype was seen repeatedly, ten times or more. The chain has TRBV5-1 and TRBJ2-3; D call uncertain. Trimming pared 4 bases from V and 2 bases from J, leaving 11 bases between. Germline V gives CDR1 SGHRS, CDR2 YFSETQ. The CDR3 covers 14 residues. CDR3 nucleotide sequence: TGCGCCAGCAGCCGAGAGTGGGCCACAGATACGCAGTATTTT. This gives the protein CASSREWATDTQYF.

The chain joins TRBV28 to TRBJ2-1; 10 bases align to TRBD2. Trimming cost V 5 bases and J 8 bases; bases outside gene matches: 12. Germline CDR1 is MDHEN and CDR2 is SYDVKM. CDR3 length equals 16 residues. The CDR3: CASSELISGRIDEQFF. The CDR3 DNA sequence: TGTGCCAGCAGTGAGCTTATTAGCGGGAGGATCGATGAGCAGTTCTTC.

The chain combines TRBV15 with TRBJ2-2, with TRBD1 identical over 7 bases. With 1 base clipped from V and 6 bases from J, the junction kept 8 bases outside the gene matches. The CDR3 consists of 16 residues. CDR1 LNHNV and CDR2 YYDKDF come from the germline V gene (reference sequence). In DNA form, the CDR3 reads TGTGCCACCAGCAGAGGGGGGACAGCTAGTCCCGGGGAGCTGTTTTTT. Translated, it gives CATSRGGTASPGELFF.

The sample holds a few counts of this clonotype. The chain links TRBV7-8 to TRBJ2-7, with 7 nucleotides matching TRBD2. The CDR3 has 15 residues. The germline V gene has CDR1 SGHVS and CDR2 FQNEAQ. Germline trimming cut 1 base from V and 4 bases from J; bases unmatched to any gene: 7. CDR3 region: CASSLVTGAGYEQYV. CDR3 coding DNA: TGTGCCAGCAGCTTAGTTACAGGAGCGGGATACGAGCAGTACGTC.

J is TRBJ2-7 and V is TRBV11-2; tentative D call: TRBD2 (6 bases). CDR3 length: 13 amino acids. V was clipped by 5 bases and J by 4 bases, with 12 bases between them. Germline V gene sequence: CDR1 SGHAT, CDR2 FQNNGV. The CDR3 DNA reads TGTGCCAGCAGCGCGGGGCGCGGGTACGAGCAGTACGTC. This sequence encodes CASSAGRGYEQYV.

This clonotype was recorded many times. The chain couples TRBV3-1 to TRBJ2-3; D is possibly TRBD2 (6 bases). Germline assignment: CDR1 LGHDT and CDR2 YNNKEL (reference sequence). V was clipped by 1 base and J by 4 bases, with 21 bases between them. This CDR3 is built from 18 residues. CDR3 in DNA: TGTGCCAGCAGCCAAGGCCCTCTAGCCTCGGCGGGGCCAGATACGCAGTATTTT. Amino acids: CASSQGPLASAGPDTQYF.

This clonotype showed up just a few times. V gene TRBV27 combines with J gene TRBJ2-1; TRBD2 matches 7 bases. V shed 10 bases and J 7 bases; nucleotides not matched to a gene: 13. The CDR3 spans 14 residues. Germline V gives CDR1 MNHEY, CDR2 SMNVEV (reference sequence). Written as DNA, the CDR3 is TGTGCCACCCAGCCATGGACTAGTTCTAATGAGCAGTTCTTC. Translating it yields CATQPWTSSNEQFF.

V and J are TRBV4-2 and TRBJ2-7, with D perhaps TRBD1 or TRBD2 (5 bases each). Trimming took 4 bases from V and 2 from J, leaving 15 bases between them. Germline CDR1 LGHNA, CDR2 YNFKEQ. This CDR3 region has 15 residues. CDR3 in DNA: TGTGCCAGCAGCCCGTACCCCGGGACGACCTACGAGCAGTACGTC. It codes for CASSPYPGTTYEQYV.

This clonotype has just a few counts. The chain recombines TRBV9 with TRBJ1-1, with D possibly TRBD1 on 6 matching bases. This CDR3 contains 14 residues. The V gene's germline CDR1 is SGDLS and CDR2 YYNGEE. V lost 3 bases to trimming and J lost 5 bases, with 14 bases between them. The CDR3 protein is CASSGTAKGTEAFF. The DNA of the CDR3 is TGTGCCAGCAGCGGGACAGCAAAGGGTACTGAAGCTTTCTTT.

A few counts support this clonotype. V usage is TRBV6-2 or TRBV6-3 and J usage is TRBJ2-1, with D perhaps TRBD1 (5 bases). The germline V gene encodes CDR1 MNHEY and CDR2 SVGEGT. V lost 2 bases, J lost 8 bases, and 13 bases lay in between. The CDR3 runs 14 residues. The CDR3 DNA reads as TGTGCCAGCAGTTACCACCAGGGTAGAGATGAGCAGTTCTTC. This codes for CASSYHQGRDEQFF.

This sequence joins TRBV20-1 and TRBJ2-2, with 8 bases fitting TRBD2. Germline assignment: CDR1 DFQATT and CDR2 SNEGSKA (reference sequence). The CDR3 is 16 residues long. V shed 0 bases and J 3 bases; nucleotides not matched to a gene: 6. The chain's CDR3 is CSARDRISGDTGELFF. Here the CDR3 DNA reads TGCAGTGCTAGAGATCGGATTAGCGGGGACACCGGGGAGCTGTTTTTT.

This clonotype has at least ten counts. The chain has TRBV12-3 or TRBV12-4 and TRBJ1-4, with D unresolved. This CDR3 region has 12 residues. Trimming removed 5 bases from V and 7 bases from J, with 8 bases in between. The CDR3 nucleotides are TGTGCCAGCAGTAGCAGAGCTGAAAAACTGTTTTTT. This translates into CASSSRAEKLFF.